These 28 T cell receptor beta chains were all obtained from the same sample, sequenced in a study of T cells after yellow fever vaccination. TCRdb used MiXCR to reprocess the 5' RACE reads, holding one entry per CDR3 protein. The sample consists of a few hundred thousand distinct CDR3 sequences, roughly 4.3% of them appearing once. The starting material was PBMCs, obtained 5 days after the yellow fever booster vaccination. All receptors derive from a man in his late teens or twenties who received the YFV17D yellow fever vaccine.

This clonotype was observed a handful of times. The CDR3 bases are TGTGCCAGCAGCGTAGCTCCCGGGGGCTCCTACGAGCAGTACTTC. Its protein product is CASSVAPGGSYEQYF. The chain carries TRBV9 and TRBJ2-7; TRBD2 is a possible D gene (6 bases). This CDR3 region has 15 residues. From germline, CDR1 is SGDLS and CDR2 YYNGEE. V shed 0 bases and J shed 0 bases, with 10 bases lying between them. Complete variable domain (other parts from reference TRBV9 and TRBJ2-7): DSGVTQTPKHLITATGQRVTLRCSPRSGDLSVYWYQQSLDQGLQFLIQYYNGEERAKGNILERFSAQQFPDLHSELNLSSLELGDSALYFCASSVAPGGSYEQYFGPGTRLTVT.

The chain uses TRBV6-5 and TRBJ2-7; a weak D match, TRBD2 (6 bases). Germline V gene lookup returns CDR1 MNHEY and CDR2 SVGAGI. This CDR3 has 13 amino acids. The germline V and J ends were trimmed by 4 bases and 3 bases, with 10 bases remaining between them. CDR3 amino acids: CASSLGLIYEQYV. The CDR3 region has the DNA TGTGCCAGCAGTTTGGGACTCATCTACGAGCAGTACGTC.

The chain uses TRBV20-1 and TRBJ1-6; TRBD1 aligns across 10 bases. The V segment lost 5 bases and the J segment 5 bases; nucleotides outside the gene matches: 6. The germline CDR1 and CDR2 sequences are DFQATT and SNEGSKA (reference sequence). CDR3 size: 15 residues. CDR3 residues: CSARGQGTHNSPLHF. The CDR3 region has the DNA TGCAGTGCTCGGGGACAGGGGACCCATAATTCACCCCTCCACTTT.

In this sample, this clonotype turned up many times. The chain combines TRBV5-1 with TRBJ1-5; D unclear. The length of the CDR3 is 15 residues. Germline V gene lookup returns CDR1 SGHRS and CDR2 YFSETQ. V lost 0 bases to trimming and J lost 2 bases, with 9 bases between them. The CDR3 DNA follows: TGCGCCAGCAGCTTGGTCCCCGGAGGCAATCAGCCCCAGCATTTT. Its protein is CASSLVPGGNQPQHF.

The chain carries TRBV20-1 and TRBJ2-5; D is undetermined. Trimming took 1 base from V and 4 from J, leaving 7 bases between them. This CDR3 has 12 amino acids. The germline gives CDR1 DFQATT, CDR2 SNEGSKA (reference sequence). DNA of the CDR3: TGCAGTGCTAGAGGAAGTACAGAGACCCAGTACTTC. Translating gives CSARGSTETQYF.

This clonotype occurred many times. The V gene is TRBV6-1, the J gene TRBJ1-5; D not resolved. CDR1 and CDR2 from the germline V gene are MNHNS and SASEGT. The CDR3 is made up of 13 amino acids. Trimming removed 4 bases from V and 0 bases from J, with 4 bases in between. Here the CDR3 DNA reads TGTGCCAGCAGTGGGGCTAGCAATCAGCCCCAGCATTTT. Its protein is CASSGASNQPQHF.

This clonotype was counted only a few times. The rearrangement joins TRBV4-3 to TRBJ1-5, with a weak D call TRBD1 (5 bases). Germline CDR1 LGHNA, CDR2 YSLEER. V lost 1 base, J lost 3 bases, and 13 bases lay in between. The CDR3 sequence is 16 residues long. CDR3 in DNA: TGCGCCAGCAGCCAAGGTAGTGCCAGGGACAATCAGCCCCAGCATTTT. Encoded protein: CASSQGSARDNQPQHF.

The J gene is TRBJ1-1, the V gene TRBV6-1; no clear D. V was clipped by 4 bases and J by 2 bases, with 8 bases between them. The CDR3 sequence is 13 residues long. Germline V gene data show CDR1 as MNHNS and CDR2 as SASEGT. The DNA of the CDR3 is TGTGCCAGCAGTGTCGTGGCTAACACTGAAGCTTTCTTT. Its protein is CASSVVANTEAFF.

This clonotype was picked up a small number of times. The chain is built from TRBV6-2 or TRBV6-3 and TRBJ1-1; D is uncertain. Germline CDR1 reads MNHEY; CDR2 reads SVGEGT. Trimming removed 0 bases at V and 0 bases at J, with 11 bases between. The CDR3 runs to 16 residues. The CDR3 loop reads CASSYSQAIMNTEAFF. As DNA, the CDR3 is TGTGCCAGCAGTTACTCGCAGGCGATCATGAACACTGAAGCTTTCTTT.

This clonotype was found a few times. The CDR3 sequence is CASSLTGGADTGELFF. CDR3 nucleotides: TGCGCCAGCAGCCTAACAGGGGGCGCCGACACCGGGGAGCTGTTTTTT. The chain recombines TRBV5-1 with TRBJ2-2, with TRBD1 matching over 9 bases. This CDR3 comprises 16 residues. Germline lookup yields CDR1 SGHRS and CDR2 YFSETQ. V gave up 4 bases and J gave up 3 bases; unmatched junction bases: 7.

This clonotype has ten or more counts. The CDR3, as DNA: TGCGCCAGCACCCCGCGGTCCTTCCACAATGAGCAGTTCTTC. It encodes CASTPRSFHNEQFF. The V gene is TRBV23-1, the J gene TRBJ2-1, with D uncertain. TRBV23-1 is labeled an ORF, and its function is uncertain. CDR3 length: 14 amino acids. V gave up 7 bases and J gave up 5 bases, with 15 bases separating them.

Many counts were recorded for this clonotype. The genes are TRBV7-9 and TRBJ1-6, with 8 nucleotides matching TRBD1. The CDR3 runs 16 residues. Germline V lookup: CDR1 SEHNR, CDR2 FQNEAQ (reference sequence). J lost 9 bases, V lost 2 bases, and 9 bases had no gene match. As DNA, the CDR3 is TGTGCCAGCAGCTTACTCCAGGGGGCTCTGGGTTCACCCCTCCACTTT. Its protein is CASSLLQGALGSPLHF.

This clonotype was seen more than once but under ten times. The CDR3 region has the DNA TGTGCCAGCAGCCAAGGGAGCGGGGGGGCTGTGGGAGAGACCCAGTACTTC. Its protein is CASSQGSGGAVGETQYF. The chain couples TRBV4-2 to TRBJ2-5; 10 bases are a match to TRBD2. The CDR3 consists of 17 residues. J was trimmed by 4 bases and V by 1 base; bases with no gene match: 9. Germline CDR1 LGHNA, CDR2 YNFKEQ.

This clonotype was recorded at least ten times. The CDR3 nucleotides read TGTGCCAGCAGCCTCGACAGGAATAATTCACCCCTCCACTTT. Its translation: CASSLDRNNSPLHF. The J gene is TRBJ1-6, the V gene TRBV5-7; a weak D match, TRBD1 (6 bases). TRBV5-7 is placed among ORFs of uncertain function. Trimming cost V 4 bases and J 5 bases, with 10 bases left between them. CDR3 size: 14 residues.

This clonotype was counted at least ten times. The chain is built from TRBV12-3 or TRBV12-4 and TRBJ1-6, with D hard to call. The CDR3 consists of 14 residues. The V end was cut by 0 bases, the J end by 7 bases, with 7 bases between. CDR3 nucleotides: TGTGCCAGCAGTTTAGCAGGGTTCAATTCACCCCTCCACTTT. This translates into CASSLAGFNSPLHF.

This clonotype has at least ten counts. The chain is built from TRBV7-6 and TRBJ2-2; no clear D gene. The germline V gene has CDR1 SGHVS and CDR2 FNYEAQ. This CDR3 comprises 17 residues. V was pared by 5 bases and J by 0 bases, with 16 bases between. This CDR3 is CASSPMLLQTNTGELFF. CDR3 nucleotides: TGTGCCAGCAGCCCCATGTTGTTGCAGACGAACACCGGGGAGCTGTTTTTT.

The table lists this clonotype with a few counts. The V call is TRBV10-3, the J call TRBJ2-3; D unresolved. This CDR3 has 16 amino acids. CDR1 is ENHRY, CDR2 SYGVKD, per germline. Trimming pared 4 bases from V and 4 bases from J, leaving 18 bases between. The CDR3 bases are TGTGCCATCAGTGTTTCAGTTGCACCCGCAGCAGATACGCAGTATTTT. This translates into CAISVSVAPAADTQYF.

This clonotype appeared a few times. V is TRBV4-3 and J is TRBJ1-1, with 7 bases identical to TRBD1. The ends lost 4 bases at V and 3 bases at J; junction bases unmatched: 11. The CDR3 is made up of 16 amino acids. From germline, CDR1 is LGHNA and CDR2 YSLEER. The CDR3 DNA is TGCGCCAGCAGCCGGAATGCGGGCCAGGGGGACACTGAAGCTTTCTTT. This gives the protein CASSRNAGQGDTEAFF.

This clonotype has more than one count but fewer than ten. The J gene is TRBJ2-4, the V gene TRBV7-2; the match to TRBD1 covers 7 bases. The CDR3 length is 13 residues. Germline V gene lookup returns CDR1 SGHTA and CDR2 FQGNSA. Trimming took 5 bases from V and 8 from J; bases not matched to a gene: 6. This chain's CDR3 is CASSRQGNDIQYF. CDR3 sequence (DNA): TGTGCCAGCAGCAGACAGGGTAACGACATTCAGTACTTC.

This chain connects TRBV7-2 to TRBJ2-3; D remains ambiguous. V was trimmed by 5 bases and J by 2 bases, leaving 8 bases between them. The CDR3 sequence is 13 residues long. Per germline, CDR1 SGHTA and CDR2 FQGNSA. The CDR3 loop is CASSLSPTDTQYF. CDR3 nucleotide sequence: TGTGCCAGCAGCCTGTCACCCACAGATACGCAGTATTTT.

The chain is built from TRBV12-3 or TRBV12-4 and TRBJ1-1; D not certain. V was pared by 6 bases and J by 4 bases, with 18 bases between. The CDR3 runs 15 residues. The CDR3 region has the DNA TGTGCCAGCAGGGCGGAAGGTCGCGGTAGCACTGAAGCTTTCTTT. As protein: CASRAEGRGSTEAFF.

CDR3 nucleotides: TGTGCCATTTCTCCGGGGTACGAGCAGTACGTC. As protein: CAISPGYEQYV. The chain links TRBV21-1 to TRBJ2-7; TRBD1, the table's D call, was not compared with the DNA. TRBV21-1 is shown as a pseudogene. The CDR3 contains 11 residues.

The chain joins TRBV20-1 to TRBJ2-5, with D maybe TRBD1 (5 bases). Germline assignment: CDR1 DFQATT and CDR2 SNEGSKA (reference sequence). There are 14 residues in the CDR3. Trimming pared 0 bases from V and 3 bases from J, leaving 11 bases between. The CDR3 protein is CSARDGKGEETQYF. CDR3 nucleotide sequence: TGCAGTGCTAGAGATGGTAAAGGGGAAGAGACCCAGTACTTC.

The genes are TRBV4-3 and TRBJ1-6; a possible D gene is TRBD1 (5 bases). Germline V gene lookup returns CDR1 LGHNA and CDR2 YSLEER. The CDR3 length is 16 residues. Trimming left V 0 bases short and J 9 bases short, with 15 bases between. The CDR3 sequence: CASSQDWEGRSSPLHF. CDR3 coding DNA: TGCGCCAGCAGCCAAGATTGGGAGGGGAGGAGTTCACCCCTCCACTTT.

This clonotype was observed at least ten times. The chain combines TRBV4-3 with TRBJ1-2; D remains unclear. Germline-derived CDR1 and CDR2 are LGHNA and YSLEER. The V and J ends lost 0 bases and 2 bases respectively, with 7 bases between them. The CDR3 extends over 14 amino acids. CDR3 amino acids: CASSQEVKNYGYTF. The CDR3 nucleotides read TGCGCCAGCAGCCAAGAGGTCAAAAACTATGGCTACACCTTC.

This chain connects TRBV5-1 to TRBJ1-5; a possible D gene is TRBD1 (6 bases). CDR3 size: 16 residues. CDR1 and CDR2 from the germline V gene are SGHRS and YFSETQ. V lost 4 bases, J lost 4 bases, and 18 bases lay in between. The CDR3 nucleotides read TGCGCCAGCAGCCCGGGGGGGGGCATTGGGAATCAGCCCCAGCATTTT. The encoded protein is CASSPGGGIGNQPQHF.

This clonotype was detected many times. This chain links TRBV9 with TRBJ2-2, with 14 bases fitting TRBD2. Germline assignment: CDR1 SGDLS and CDR2 YYNGEE. The trim removed 4 bases at V and 6 bases at J, leaving 5 bases unmatched. CDR3 length: 16 residues. In DNA form, the CDR3 reads TGTGCCAGCAGCTCCAGGACTAGCGGGGGGCCCGGGGAGCTGTTTTTT. As protein: CASSSRTSGGPGELFF.

The chain recombines TRBV5-4 with TRBJ1-1; D might be TRBD1 (6 bases). V dropped 1 base and J dropped 2 bases, with 15 bases sitting between them. Per germline, CDR1 SGHNT and CDR2 YYREEE (reference sequence). The CDR3 sequence is 16 residues long. The CDR3 sequence is CASSLLIGQPNTEAFF. Here the CDR3 DNA reads TGTGCCAGCAGCTTGCTGATAGGACAGCCAAACACTGAAGCTTTCTTT.